The 5 T cell receptor beta chains in this list originate from one sample, sequenced in a study of T cells after yellow fever vaccination. MiXCR, applied by TCRdb to the 5' RACE reads, yields one record per CDR3 protein. The data contain some 200,000 distinct CDR3 sequences, roughly 3% of them singletons. The material was CD4+ T cells sorted from PBMCs, obtained 10 days after the yellow fever booster vaccination. All receptors derive from a man in his late teens or twenties who received the YFV17D yellow fever vaccine.

J is TRBJ2-2 and V is TRBV30; 7 nucleotides line up with TRBD1. CDR1 and CDR2 (germline): GTSNPN, SVGIG (reference sequence). This CDR3 is 16 amino acids long. Trimming cost V 0 bases and J 4 bases; bases outside gene matches: 8. The DNA for the CDR3 is TGTGCCTGGAGTGTACTGAGGGGGCGCGGCACCGGGGAGCTGTTTTTT. Translated, it gives CAWSVLRGRGTGELFF.

The V gene is TRBV6-2 or TRBV6-3, the J gene TRBJ1-5, with 7 bases identical to TRBD1. V shed 2 bases, J shed 0 bases, and the junction held 10 bases outside the gene matches. Looked up from germline, CDR1 is MNHEY and CDR2 is SVGEGT. This CDR3 has 18 residues. This CDR3 reads CASSYPLDRSDSNQPQHF. Here the CDR3 DNA reads TGTGCCAGCAGTTACCCACTGGACAGGTCGGATAGCAATCAGCCCCAGCATTTT.

This clonotype was seen at least ten times. J is TRBJ1-1 and V is TRBV2; a possible D gene is TRBD1 (5 bases). The V gene's germline CDR1 is SNHLY and CDR2 FYNNEI. This CDR3 region has 14 residues. V was shortened by 8 bases and J by 11 bases, with 24 bases between the two germline ends. The CDR3 DNA follows: TGTGCCAGCGCTCTTCCGGGACGCCTGGTCCGGGCTTTCTTT. Amino acids: CASALPGRLVRAFF.

This clonotype was seen only a few times. The J gene is TRBJ1-2, the V gene TRBV18; D is unresolved. Germline V gene sequence: CDR1 KGHSH, CDR2 LQKENI. V shed 5 bases and J shed 3 bases, with 16 bases lying between them. The CDR3 spans 15 residues. CDR3 loop: CASSYDGALDYGYTF. The CDR3 bases are TGTGCCAGCTCATACGACGGAGCGCTGGACTATGGCTACACCTTC. Supplemented by reference TRBV18 and TRBJ1-2, the full variable domain reads NAGVMQNPRHLVRRRGQEARLRCSPMKGHSHVYWYRQLPEEGLKFMVYLQKENIIDESGMPKERFSAEFPKEGPSILRIQQVVRGDSAAYFCASSYDGALDYGYTFGSGTRLTVV.

This clonotype was recorded at least ten times. The chain uses TRBV12-3 or TRBV12-4 and TRBJ1-6; D unclear. Deletions cut 3 bases from V and 8 bases from J, with 5 bases between. This CDR3 is built from 12 residues. In nucleotides, the CDR3 is TGTGCCAGCAGTTTTATCCATTCACCCCTCCACTTT. Its translation: CASSFIHSPLHF.